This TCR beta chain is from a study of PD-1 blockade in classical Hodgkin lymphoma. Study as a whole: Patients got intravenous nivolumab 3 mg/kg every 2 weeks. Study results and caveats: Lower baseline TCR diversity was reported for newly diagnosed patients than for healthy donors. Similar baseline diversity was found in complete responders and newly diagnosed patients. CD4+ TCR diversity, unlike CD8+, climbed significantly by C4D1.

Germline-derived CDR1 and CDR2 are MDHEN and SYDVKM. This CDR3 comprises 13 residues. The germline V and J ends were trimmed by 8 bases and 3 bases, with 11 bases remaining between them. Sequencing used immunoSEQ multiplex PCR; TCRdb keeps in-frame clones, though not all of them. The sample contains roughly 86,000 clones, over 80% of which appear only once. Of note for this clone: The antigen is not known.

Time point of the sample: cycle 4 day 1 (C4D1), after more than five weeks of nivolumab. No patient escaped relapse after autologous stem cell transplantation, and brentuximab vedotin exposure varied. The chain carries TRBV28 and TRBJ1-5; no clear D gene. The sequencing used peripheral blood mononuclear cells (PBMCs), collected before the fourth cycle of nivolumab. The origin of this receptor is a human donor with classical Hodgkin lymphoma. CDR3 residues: CASGRRSNQPQHF. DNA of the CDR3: TGTGCCAGCGGCAGGAGGTCCAATCAGCCCCAGCATTTT.